The present T cell receptor beta chain was sequenced within a study of T-cell memory formation after mild COVID-19 (dated by TCRdb to the early 2020s). For context, the study as a whole: TCR sequence clusters from the two donors were found to be largely donor specific. Two young, previously healthy adult volunteers, one female and one male, were included in the cohort. In a couple of donors, T-cell clones that expanded and contracted after mild COVID-19 were tracked by sequencing TCRalpha and TCRbeta repertoires over time.

Inclusive of the bounding cysteine and phenylalanine, the CDR3 is 17 residues long. Of the read, only the CDR3 DNA is kept; its 51 bases are in frame from base 1. Reading the germline V gene (reference sequence) gives CDR1 SEHNR and CDR2 FQNEAQ. V lost 1 base and J lost 2 bases, and the count of bases not matched to a germline gene is 7. Sequencing was carried out with an Illumina NovaSeq 6000. Using 5'RACE with constant-segment primers, TCRalpha and TCRbeta cDNA libraries were constructed, with sample barcodes and unique molecular identifiers added in the process. Trizol reagent was used to extract RNA from every sample. Libraries were amplified in two PCR steps, with a second sample barcode and Illumina TruSeq adapters added in the second step. Libraries were sequenced on an Illumina NovaSeq with 2 x 150 bp paired-end reads. Per the source publication's procedure: The reads were demultiplexed and collapsed into UMI-guided consensus sequences using migec v1.2.7. Using mixcr v2.1.11, the UMI consensuses were aligned to TRA and TRB V and J templates and assembled into clonotypes. A clonotype was counted as expanded or contracted only when both edgeR and NoisET called the clonotype significant, with the noise models trained on biological replicates. For edgeR calls, the cutoffs were a false discovery rate-adjusted p below 0.01 and a log2 fold-change threshold of 1. PCA with hierarchical clustering of max-normalized trajectories of the 1000 most abundant clonotypes was used as exploratory dynamics analysis. The CD4 or CD8 phenotype of responding clones was assigned using the separately sequenced CD4+ and CD8+ repertoires. TCRdb reanalyzed the raw reads on its own, using fastp at Q25 for trimming and MiXCR for clone calling, and kept in-frame beta chains. Each entry merges the rows of one CDR3 protein and shows their most common DNA and genes. In this record, the V and J calls reflect TCRdb's handling and not the investigators' own analysis. The sample has roughly 350,000 distinct CDR3 sequences on record, roughly 15% of them singletons. Together, the top ten hold 22% of the sample.

Ten or more counts support this clonotype. Its antigen is currently not known. Within one base of it there is no much larger clone, and no base qualities were kept. The full study reports these points: The second-wave clones that peaked on day 37 were not confirmed to be SARS-CoV-2 specific. The study included only a couple of mild cases, and larger cohorts that include severe cases with pre-infection samples were judged to be necessary. The detection of some responding clones in pre-infection memory suggests that pre-existing cross-reactive memory T cells joined the SARS-CoV-2 response. Contracting CD4+ clones were found mainly in CM and EM memory subsets, while CD8+ clones were enriched in EMRA. Clones that contracted from day 15 to 85 showed balanced CD4/CD8 phenotypes, whereas a second wave of clones that expanded from day 15 to 37 leaned towards CD4+.

Ficoll-Paque density gradient centrifugation was the method used to isolate PBMCs. Sequencing was carried out using PBMCs or a T cell subset sorted from them (not recorded which). Recombination linked TRBV7-9 to TRBJ1-1, and TRBD1 matches 10 of the central bases. This sequence originates from a man between 18 and 29 years old who had mild COVID-19 (a few samples of this study predate the infection). The sample titles of this study are shuffled in the database, so cell type and time point are left out; the donor was told from shared clones. CDR3 region: CASSLVGQGGINTEAFF. The DNA is as follows: TGTGCCAGCAGCTTAGTCGGACAGGGGGGAATAAACACTGAAGCTTTCTTT.